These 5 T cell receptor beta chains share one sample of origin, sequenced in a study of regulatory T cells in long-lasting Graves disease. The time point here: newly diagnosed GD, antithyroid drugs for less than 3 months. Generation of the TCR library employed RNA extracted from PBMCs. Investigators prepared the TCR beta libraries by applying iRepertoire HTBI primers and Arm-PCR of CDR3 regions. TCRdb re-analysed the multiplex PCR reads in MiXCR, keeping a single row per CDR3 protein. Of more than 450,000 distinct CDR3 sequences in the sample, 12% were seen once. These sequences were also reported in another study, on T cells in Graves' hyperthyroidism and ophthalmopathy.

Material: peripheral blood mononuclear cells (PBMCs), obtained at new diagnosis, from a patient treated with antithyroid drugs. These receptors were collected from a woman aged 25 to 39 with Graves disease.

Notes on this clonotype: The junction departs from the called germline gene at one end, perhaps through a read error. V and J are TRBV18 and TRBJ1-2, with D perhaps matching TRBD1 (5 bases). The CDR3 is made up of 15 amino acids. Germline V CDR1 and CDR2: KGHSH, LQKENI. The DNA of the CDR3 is TGTGCCAGCTCAGCAAGACAGATCTTGAACTATGGCCACACCTTC. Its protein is CASSARQILNYGHTF.

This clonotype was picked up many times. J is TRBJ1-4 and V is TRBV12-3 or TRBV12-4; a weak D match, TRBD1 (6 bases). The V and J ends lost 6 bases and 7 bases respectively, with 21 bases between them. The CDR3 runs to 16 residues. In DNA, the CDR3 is TGTGCCAGCAGCCCTATGGGGGCAGGGCACGGTGAAAAACTGTTTTTT. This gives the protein CASSPMGAGHGEKLFF.

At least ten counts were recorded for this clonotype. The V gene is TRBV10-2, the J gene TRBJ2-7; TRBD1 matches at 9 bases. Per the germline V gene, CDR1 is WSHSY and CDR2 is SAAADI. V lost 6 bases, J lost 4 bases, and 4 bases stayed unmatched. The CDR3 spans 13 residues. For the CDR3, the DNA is TGCGCCAGCAGGGGGACAGGGTGGTACGAGCAGTACTTC. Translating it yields CASRGTGWYEQYF.

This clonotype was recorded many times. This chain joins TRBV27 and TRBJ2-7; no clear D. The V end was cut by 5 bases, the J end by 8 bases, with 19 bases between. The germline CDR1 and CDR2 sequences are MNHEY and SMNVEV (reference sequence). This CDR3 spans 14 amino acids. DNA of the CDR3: TGTGCCAGCAGTCACGACTCCGCAACGCTCAAGCAGTACTTC. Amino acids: CASSHDSATLKQYF.

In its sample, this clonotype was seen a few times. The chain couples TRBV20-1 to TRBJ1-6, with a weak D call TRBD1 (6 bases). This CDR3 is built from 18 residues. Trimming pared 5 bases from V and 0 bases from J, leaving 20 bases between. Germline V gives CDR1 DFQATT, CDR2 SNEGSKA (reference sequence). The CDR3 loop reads CSASILGTPSSYNSPLHF. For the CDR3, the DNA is TGCAGTGCTTCTATACTCGGGACACCAAGCTCCTATAATTCACCCCTCCACTTT.